The 31 T cell receptor beta chains below all came from one sample that was sequenced in a study of blood T cell repertoires in COVID-19. Generated by immunoSEQ multiplex PCR, the TCRdb table keeps only in-frame clones and is missing some. The repertoire consists of 100,000 to 150,000 clones, with about 79% occurring once and the leading ten covering about 40%. Sequenced: peripheral blood. Receptors were obtained from a man aged 40-49 years with active or convalescent COVID-19.

The chain employs TRBV5-1 and TRBJ2-7; TRBD1 agrees at 7 bases. V trimming: 5 bases; J trimming: 3 bases; junction bases outside the gene matches: 2. Germline CDR1 and CDR2: SGHRS and YFSETQ. The CDR3 has 12 residues. CDR3 DNA: TGCGCCAGCAGAGCAGGGGGCTACGAGCAGTACTTC. Its translation is CASRAGGYEQYF.

V is TRBV7-9 and J is TRBJ1-3; D not certain. CDR3 size: 13 residues. Trimming removed 1 base at V and 4 bases at J, with 5 bases between. Germline-derived CDR1 and CDR2 are SEHNR and FQNEAQ (reference sequence). The CDR3 DNA reads as TGTGCCAGCAGCTTAGGTGGCGGAAACACCATATATTTT. Its protein product is CASSLGGGNTIYF. The full variable domain, in which reference TRBV7-9 and TRBJ1-3 provide the parts outside the CDR3, is DTGVSQNPRHKITKRGQNVTFRCDPISEHNRLYWYRQTLGQGPEFLTYFQNEAQLEKSRLLSDRFSAERPKGSFSTLEIQRTEQGDSAMYLCASSLGGGNTIYFGEGSWLTVV.

This clone was observed a handful of times. J is TRBJ1-5 and V is TRBV7-9; 7 bases map to TRBD1. From germline, CDR1 is SEHNR and CDR2 FQNEAQ (reference sequence). CDR3 size: 15 residues. Losses at the gene ends were 10 bases for V and 4 bases for J; bases not matched to a gene: 13. In DNA form, the CDR3 reads TGTGCCACCCAGCCCCTCGGCAGGGGGAATCAGCCCCAGCATTTT. Translating gives CATQPLGRGNQPQHF.

The chain combines TRBV6-6 with TRBJ1-4; TRBD1 aligns across 9 bases. The germline V gene has CDR1 MNHNY and CDR2 SVGAGI (reference sequence). The CDR3 loop spans 15 amino acids. J gave up 2 bases and V 10 bases, and 8 bases lay outside the gene matches. CDR3 sequence (DNA): TGTGCCATAAGGACAGGGGTGGAGACTAATGAAAAACTGTTTTTT. Its protein is CAIRTGVETNEKLFF.

The V gene is TRBV6-1, the J gene TRBJ2-2, with 10 bases identical to TRBD2. Trimming at V came to 2 bases and at J to 3 bases, leaving 0 bases not matched to a gene. Germline CDR1 reads MNHNS; CDR2 reads SASEGT. This CDR3 region has 15 residues. CDR3: CASSELAGDTGELFF. The CDR3 nucleotides read TGTGCCAGCAGTGAACTAGCGGGAGACACCGGGGAGCTGTTTTTT.

The chain employs TRBV3-1 (or the pseudogene TRBV3-2) and TRBJ2-3; D unresolved. V lost 3 bases and J 0 bases, leaving 16 bases between the germline ends. Germline assignment: CDR1 LGHDT and CDR2 YNNKEL (reference sequence). The CDR3 loop spans 17 amino acids. CDR3 bases: TGTGCCAGCAGCCAGAGACATTTAGTTTTTAGCACAGATACGCAGTATTTT. Translated: CASSQRHLVFSTDTQYF.

The gene calls are TRBV7-9 and TRBJ2-2, with 7 bases matching TRBD2. Trimming removed 4 bases from V and 4 bases from J; junction bases left unmatched: 9. The CDR3 has 16 residues. CDR1 SEHNR and CDR2 FQNEAQ come from the germline V gene (reference sequence). DNA of the CDR3: TGTGCCAGCAGCTCCCCGACAGCGGGGTTCACCGGGGAGCTGTTTTTT. This gives the protein CASSSPTAGFTGELFF.

The rearrangement joins TRBV5-1 to TRBJ2-1, with 10 bases identical to TRBD2. Germline V CDR1 and CDR2: SGHRS, YFSETQ. The CDR3 is 14 amino acids. J gave up 13 bases and V 4 bases, and 11 bases lay outside the gene matches. The chain's CDR3 is CASSPEGAGGLQFF. The DNA for the CDR3 is TGCGCCAGCAGCCCCGAGGGAGCGGGGGGGCTTCAGTTCTTC.

The chain combines TRBV11-2 with TRBJ2-1; D remains unclear. V lost 5 bases, J lost 2 bases, and 10 bases lay in between. Germline CDR1 and CDR2: SGHAT and FQNNGV. This CDR3 spans 14 amino acids. CDR3 DNA: TGTGCCAGCAGCCAACTCCACCCCTACAATGAGCAGTTCTTC. Encoded protein: CASSQLHPYNEQFF.

This chain uses TRBV9 with TRBJ2-2; TRBD2 might be the D (5 bases). V lost 4 bases, J lost 7 bases, and 17 bases lay in between. This CDR3 is built from 15 residues. Germline V lookup: CDR1 SGDLS, CDR2 YYNGEE. The CDR3 loop reads CASSPPPPDFGELFF. Here the CDR3 DNA reads TGTGCCAGCAGCCCCCCCCCGCCGGACTTCGGGGAGCTGTTTTTT.

This clone was counted only a few times. This chain links TRBV5-6 with TRBJ1-2; 8 positions agree with TRBD1. The length of the CDR3 is 13 residues. In germline, CDR1 is SGHDT, CDR2 YYEEEE. V dropped 4 bases and J dropped 4; count of bases not matched to a gene: 3. The CDR3 nucleotides are TGTGCCAGCAGCCAGACAGGGGCCTATGGCTACACCTTC. It encodes CASSQTGAYGYTF.

V gene TRBV9 combines with J gene TRBJ1-1; D possibly corresponds to TRBD1 (6 bases). V lost 2 bases to trimming and J lost 8 bases, with 10 bases between them. The CDR3 is 12 residues long. Germline V gene data show CDR1 as SGDLS and CDR2 as YYNGEE. DNA of the CDR3: TGTGCCAGCAGCGTGAGAGGGGGAGAAGCTTTCTTT. Its protein is CASSVRGGEAFF.

The rearrangement links TRBV5-1 to TRBJ2-7; no definite D call. Trimming removed 2 bases from V and 4 bases from J, with 16 bases in between. This CDR3 has 15 residues. Germline CDR1 and CDR2: SGHRS and YFSETQ. The CDR3 protein is CASSFLAALHYEQYF. CDR3 DNA sequence: TGCGCCAGCAGCTTCTTAGCCGCACTCCATTACGAGCAGTACTTC.

A few counts support this clone. The chain uses TRBV12-5 and TRBJ1-5, with TRBD1 identical over 7 bases. Per germline, CDR1 LGHNT and CDR2 FRNRAP. This CDR3 contains 14 residues. V dropped 7 bases and J dropped 5; count of bases not matched to a gene: 8. The CDR3 DNA reads TGTGCTAGTGCCTGGACCCAGGGGGATCAGCCCCAGCATTTT. Protein: CASAWTQGDQPQHF. The full variable domain, rest sourced from reference TRBV12-5 and TRBJ1-5, is DARVTQTPRHKVTEMGQEVTMRCQPILGHNTVFWYRQTMMQGLELLAYFRNRAPLDDSGMPKDRFSAEMPDATLATLKIQPSEPRDSAVYFCASAWTQGDQPQHFGDGTRLSIL.

V gene TRBV2 combines with J gene TRBJ2-1, with 8 bases identical to TRBD2. The trim removed 7 bases at V and 0 bases at J, leaving 5 bases unmatched. Germline V gene data show CDR1 as SNHLY and CDR2 as FYNNEI. The CDR3 covers 15 residues. The CDR3 loop reads CASTVSGSSYNEQFF. The CDR3 DNA reads as TGTGCCAGCACTGTGAGCGGGAGCTCCTACAATGAGCAGTTCTTC.

The chain carries TRBV28 and TRBJ2-3; TRBD1 agrees at 7 bases. Germline CDR1 MDHEN, CDR2 SYDVKM. This CDR3 is built from 16 residues. The trim removed 5 bases at V and 2 bases at J, leaving 10 bases unmatched. The CDR3 here is CASSLSFKGATDTQYF. CDR3 DNA: TGTGCCAGCAGTCTGAGCTTCAAGGGGGCCACAGATACGCAGTATTTT. Filled out from reference TRBV28 and TRBJ2-3, the complete variable domain reads DVKVTQSSRYLVKRTGEKVFLECVQDMDHENMFWYRQDPGLGLRLIYFSYDVKMKEKGDIPEGYSVSREKKERFSLILESASTNQTSMYLCASSLSFKGATDTQYFGPGTRLTVL.

This rearrangement joins TRBV19 to TRBJ2-3; no clear D. V lost 7 bases to trimming and J lost 0 bases, with 5 bases between them. Germline CDR1 LNHDA, CDR2 SQIVND (reference sequence). The CDR3 loop spans 12 amino acids. This CDR3 reads CASTGSTDTQYF. CDR3 sequence (DNA): TGTGCCAGTACCGGGAGCACAGATACGCAGTATTTT.

The chain couples TRBV2 to TRBJ2-1, with 10 nucleotides matching TRBD2. Germline V gene data show CDR1 as SNHLY and CDR2 as FYNNEI. Trimming removed 6 bases from V and 8 bases from J; junction bases left unmatched: 7. This CDR3 comprises 14 residues. Here the CDR3 DNA reads TGTGCCAGCAGGGGCCTAGCGGGAGTGGATGAGCAGTTCTTC. Its translation is CASRGLAGVDEQFF.

This rearrangement joins TRBV25-1 to TRBJ2-1; weak D call: TRBD1 (6 bases). V lost 7 bases and J lost 6, with 19 bases in between. The CDR3 runs 15 residues. CDR1 and CDR2 from the germline V gene are MGHDK and SYGVNS. The CDR3 is CASTYLRARGNEQFF. The CDR3 region has the DNA TGTGCCAGCACCTATCTCAGGGCCAGGGGCAATGAGCAGTTCTTC.

This rearrangement joins TRBV5-1 to TRBJ2-1; no clear D. This CDR3 has 13 amino acids. The V gene's germline CDR1 is SGHRS and CDR2 YFSETQ. V was shortened by 0 bases and J by 6 bases, with 7 bases between the two germline ends. The CDR3 reads CASSLDRFNEQFF. Here the CDR3 DNA reads TGCGCCAGCAGCTTGGATCGGTTCAATGAGCAGTTCTTC.

The CDR3 here is CASSLGGGWTEAFF. The CDR3 bases are TGTGCCAGCAGTTTGGGAGGGGGTTGGACTGAAGCTTTCTTT. V and J are TRBV27 and TRBJ1-1, with a possible D match to TRBD1 (6 bases). The V gene lost 3 bases and the J gene lost 5 bases, with 13 bases spanning the gap. The CDR3 is 14 residues long. Germline CDR1 is MNHEY and CDR2 is SMNVEV (reference sequence).

J is TRBJ2-1 and V is TRBV18; 8 nucleotides match TRBD1. V lost 3 bases, J lost 9 bases, and 7 bases stayed unmatched. This CDR3 comprises 14 residues. Germline V gives CDR1 KGHSH, CDR2 LQKENI. As DNA, the CDR3 is TGTGCCAGCTCACCCGGACAGGGAGTCGGTGAGCAGTTCTTC. It encodes CASSPGQGVGEQFF. Full variable domain (missing parts from reference TRBV18 and TRBJ2-1): NAGVMQNPRHLVRRRGQEARLRCSPMKGHSHVYWYRQLPEEGLKFMVYLQKENIIDESGMPKERFSAEFPKEGPSILRIQQVVRGDSAAYFCASSPGQGVGEQFFGPGTRLTVL.

The rearrangement joins TRBV7-6 to TRBJ1-6; D uncertain. Per the germline V gene, CDR1 is SGHVS and CDR2 is FNYEAQ. The CDR3 spans 16 residues. The V end was cut by 0 bases, the J end by 7 bases, with 13 bases between. In DNA, the CDR3 is TGTGCCAGCAGCTTAGCCCGGAGGGCTGAAAATTCACCCCTCCACTTT. This codes for CASSLARRAENSPLHF.

The chain joins TRBV2 to TRBJ1-1; no reliable D call. The CDR3 runs to 14 residues. Germline lookup yields CDR1 SNHLY and CDR2 FYNNEI. V lost 6 bases and J 4 bases, leaving 15 bases between the germline ends. CDR3 sequence (DNA): TGTGCCAGCAGGAAGCTTACACGAGGCACTGAAGCTTTCTTT. Translating gives CASRKLTRGTEAFF.

The chain links TRBV11-1 to TRBJ2-3; tentative D call: TRBD2 (7 bases). Trimming took 3 bases from V and 1 from J, leaving 14 bases between them. The CDR3 loop spans 16 amino acids. Germline-derived CDR1 and CDR2 are SGHAT and FQDESV (reference sequence). CDR3 in DNA: TGTGCCAGCAGCTTCTCGGACGGGGGGCGCACAGATACGCAGTATTTT. Its translation is CASSFSDGGRTDTQYF.

This rearrangement joins TRBV12-3 or TRBV12-4 to TRBJ1-2, with D possibly TRBD1 on 5 matching bases. Trimming removed 4 bases at V and 12 bases at J, with 12 bases between. CDR3 length: 11 amino acids. The DNA for the CDR3 is TGTGCCAGCAGTTCCAGGGAGGACGACACCTTC. This translates into CASSSREDDTF.

The rearrangement joins TRBV30 to TRBJ1-2; D remains ambiguous. The germline gives CDR1 GTSNPN, CDR2 SVGIG (reference sequence). The CDR3 sequence is 16 residues long. V lost 2 bases and J lost 1, with 17 bases in between. The CDR3 nucleotides are TGTGCCTGGAGTAACGGGAAAACTTCATTTAACTATGGCTACACCTTC. It translates to CAWSNGKTSFNYGYTF.

The sample holds one count of this clone. V gene TRBV5-6 combines with J gene TRBJ1-2; D not resolved. The ends were cut back, 4 bases at V and 8 bases at J, with 9 bases in the middle. The CDR3 contains 11 residues. Germline lookup yields CDR1 SGHDT and CDR2 YYEEEE. The CDR3 loop reads CASSLAGGYTF. The CDR3 DNA follows: TGTGCCAGCAGCCTAGCCGGGGGCTACACCTTC.

This clone was observed at least ten times. This chain's CDR3 is CASSFALGGEGAFF. The CDR3 DNA is TGTGCCAGCAGTTTCGCCCTCGGGGGGGAAGGAGCTTTCTTT. V usage is TRBV27 and J usage is TRBJ1-1; a possible D gene is TRBD1 (5 bases). This CDR3 is 14 amino acids long. Germline-derived CDR1 and CDR2 are MNHEY and SMNVEV (reference sequence). V shed 3 bases and J shed 10 bases, with 18 bases lying between them.

V and J are TRBV19 and TRBJ2-7; 7 positions agree with TRBD1. Germline V gives CDR1 LNHDA, CDR2 SQIVND (reference sequence). V lost 1 base and J lost 2; bases outside the gene matches: 8. CDR3 length: 16 amino acids. The CDR3 spells CASSIGLGTVAYEQYF. DNA for the CDR3: TGTGCCAGTAGTATAGGTCTAGGGACAGTAGCCTACGAGCAGTACTTC.

V usage is TRBV6-4 and J usage is TRBJ1-1; possibly TRBD1 for D (6 bases). Trimming removed 7 bases from V and 4 bases from J, with 13 bases in between. CDR1 is MRHNA and CDR2 is SNTAGT in the germline V gene. CDR3 size: 13 residues. CDR3 coding DNA: TGTGCCAGCACCCTGACAGGATCCACTGAAGCTTTCTTT. Translated: CASTLTGSTEAFF.